This is a list of T cell receptor beta chains from one sample in a study of OX40 agonist ivuxolimab in advanced cancers. Only in-frame clones appear in the TCRdb table, and some are missing; sequencing was by immunoSEQ multiplex PCR. Here the sample spans over 70,000 clones, about 90% being singletons. The sequencing here drew on CD4+ or CD8+ T cells sorted from blood, taken in a trial of the OX40 agonist ivuxolimab. These receptor sequences come from an adult with an advanced solid tumor such as melanoma, head and neck, liver or kidney cancer. CDR3s include the opening cysteine and the closing phenylalanine or tryptophan. The order of the fields is clone size, CDR3 length, J gene, V gene, D gene, CDR3 DNA, CDR3 protein. A D gene is named only where the DNA matches it firmly. Expanded clones get a size class; other rows say once, few or many, or leave the size out.

NA 18 TRBJ2-2 TRBV7-9 TRBD2 TGTGCCAGCAGCTCACACGGGAGGACAAGGGTTTATGGCGGGGAGCTGTTTTTT CASSSHGRTRVYGGELFF
NA 14 TRBJ1-1 TRBV27 NA TGTGCCAGCAGTCAGGGGACCTTGGGGACTGAAGCTTTCTTT CASSQGTLGTEAFF
NA 16 TRBJ2-1 TRBV6-4 TRBD2 TGTGCCAGCAGTGACTCTTCAGAGGGACTAGCGGGAGAGCAGTTCTTC CASSDSSEGLAGEQFF
NA 16 TRBJ2-7 TRBV7-9 TRBD1 TGTGCCAGCAGCTTAGACGTTTGGGACAGCACCTACGAGCAGTACTTC CASSLDVWDSTYEQYF
NA 13 TRBJ1-1 TRBV27 NA TGTGCCAGCAGTTTTTCTCGGAACACTGAAGCTTTCTTT CASSFSRNTEAFF
NA 15 TRBJ2-3 TRBV9 TRBD2 TGTGCCAGCAGCGGTTCTAGCGGAAGCACAGATACGCAGTATTTT CASSGSSGSTDTQYF
once 12 TRBJ2-2 TRBV21-1 NA TGTGCCAGCAAGGGGAGTACCGGGGAGCTGTTTTTT CASKGSTGELFF
NA 18 TRBJ2-2 TRBV4-2 NA TGTGCCAGCAGCCAATTGTTGGAGGGGGAACCGAACACCGGGGAGCTGTTTTTT CASSQLLEGEPNTGELFF
NA 14 TRBJ2-7 TRBV18 NA TGTGCCAGCTCACCACTTTTAGAAACCTACGAGCAGTACTTC CASSPLLETYEQYF
NA 16 TRBJ2-7 TRBV27 NA TGTGCCAGCAGTTTATCAGGGGCAATTATAAACTACGAGCAGTACTTC CASSLSGAIINYEQYF
NA 15 TRBJ1-1 TRBV25-1 TRBD1 TGTGCCAGCAGCCCCCGGACAGGGGTGAACACTGAAGCTTTCTTT CASSPRTGVNTEAFF
few 16 TRBJ1-5 TRBV4-1 TRBD1 TGCGCCAGCAGCCAAGGACAGGGGGCTAACAATCAGCCCCAGCATTTT CASSQGQGANNQPQHF
NA 13 TRBJ1-2 TRBV27 NA TGTGCCAGCAGTTTATCGGGGGTGGGAGGCTACACCTTC CASSLSGVGGYTF
NA 14 TRBJ1-1 TRBV10-3 NA TGTGCCATCAGTGTGGGGGGGAGTAACACTGAAGCTTTCTTT CAISVGGSNTEAFF
once 14 TRBJ1-3 TRBV28 NA TGTGCCAGCGGGGACGGGACCTCGGGAAACACCATATATTTT CASGDGTSGNTIYF
NA 12 TRBJ1-2 TRBV27 NA TGTGCCAGCAGTTTATCAGGGGCAGGCTACACCTTC CASSLSGAGYTF
NA 15 TRBJ2-5 TRBV6-6 NA TGTGCCAGCAGTTACCGGCTTGCTCGGGGAGAGACCCAGTACTTC CASSYRLARGETQYF
NA 16 TRBJ2-1 TRBV29-1 TRBD1 TGCAGCGTTGAAGATCCTCAACAGGGGGCTGAATATGAGCAGTTCTTC CSVEDPQQGAEYEQFF
NA 17 TRBJ2-2 TRBV19 NA TGTGCCACCCCGGTCTCTTCGACTAGTCGCGGCACCGGGGAGCTGTTTTTT CATPVSSTSRGTGELFF
NA 15 TRBJ1-2 TRBV27 NA TGTGCCAGCAGTCCCAAAGGGACCCTTGGAGGCGGCTACACCTTC CASSPKGTLGGGYTF
NA 15 TRBJ2-7 TRBV4-1 NA TGCGCCAGCAGCCAGGGAATGGACAGCTCCTACGAGCAGTACTTC CASSQGMDSSYEQYF
NA 16 TRBJ2-1 TRBV6-5 TRBD1 TGTGCCAGCAGTTACTCGATCGGGACAGGGAAGAATGAGCAGTTCTTC CASSYSIGTGKNEQFF
NA 15 TRBJ2-4 TRBV7-2 NA TGTGCCAGCAGCTTAGTCTTCGGAGCCAAAAACATTCAGTACTTC CASSLVFGAKNIQYF
NA 11 TRBJ2-2 TRBV7-6 NA TGTGCCAGCAGCTTACCCGGGGAGCTGTTTTTT CASSLPGELFF
NA 14 TRBJ2-5 TRBV7-9 TRBD2 TGTGCCATTCCGGTCATAGCGGGAGGGGAGACCCAGTACTTC CAIPVIAGGETQYF
NA 12 TRBJ1-1 TRBV29-1 NA TGCAGCGTTCCCACTCCGAACACTGAAGCTTTCTTT CSVPTPNTEAFF
NA 12 TRBJ2-7 TRBV7-2 NA TGTGCCAGCAGCCATGGACGGCTCGGGCAGTACTTC CASSHGRLGQYF
NA 18 TRBJ2-1 TRBV5-3 TRBD2 TGTGCCAGAAGCAGAGTCCCGGGACTAGCGGGAGTGTACAATGAGCAGTTCTTC CARSRVPGLAGVYNEQFF
NA 14 TRBJ2-7 TRBV27 NA TGTGCCAGCAGTTTATCCAGGACAACCTACGAGCAGTACTTC CASSLSRTTYEQYF